The 10 T cell receptor beta chains reported below all come from one sample, sequenced in a study of blood T cell repertoires in COVID-19. The table came from immunoSEQ multiplex PCR; TCRdb's copy has only in-frame clones and leaves some out. The sample shows about 250,000 clones, about 90% of them seen only once. Sequencing was carried out using PBMCs or T cells enriched from blood (not recorded which). These receptors all stem from a woman aged 25 to 39 with acute COVID-19.

V gene TRBV2 combines with J gene TRBJ1-5; D not certain. The germline V gene has CDR1 SNHLY and CDR2 FYNNEI. With 4 bases removed from V and 7 bases from J, the gap between germline ends came to 5 bases. This CDR3 is built from 11 residues. The CDR3 DNA sequence: TGTGCCAGCAGTGTGGGCCAGCCCCAGCATTTT. This sequence encodes CASSVGQPQHF.

The rearrangement links TRBV5-3 to TRBJ2-4; the match to TRBD1 covers 9 bases. TRBV5-3 is an open reading frame, and its role is uncertain. V trimming: 4 bases; J trimming: 3 bases; junction bases outside the gene matches: 8. CDR3 length: 16 residues. Here the CDR3 reads CARSPGQGFIKNIQYF. The CDR3 region has the DNA TGTGCCAGAAGCCCCGGACAGGGGTTTATCAAAAACATTCAGTACTTC.

This chain joins TRBV20-1 and TRBJ1-4; D is ambiguous. Deletions cut 3 bases from V and 3 bases from J, with 11 bases between. Per the germline V gene, CDR1 is DFQATT and CDR2 is SNEGSKA (reference sequence). This CDR3 is built from 14 residues. CDR3 sequence reads: CSASPGVANEKLFF. The CDR3 DNA follows: TGCAGTGCTAGTCCCGGGGTGGCTAATGAAAAACTGTTTTTT.

V is TRBV3-1 (or the pseudogene TRBV3-2) and J is TRBJ2-5, with 11 bases lining up with TRBD2. The germline gives CDR1 LGHDT, CDR2 YNNKEL (reference sequence). Trimming removed 0 bases from V and 6 bases from J; junction bases left unmatched: 9. The CDR3 has 17 amino acids. The CDR3 DNA reads as TGTGCCAGCAGCCAAGATTTGGCTAGCGGGGGGTTACAGACCCAGTACTTC. Translating gives CASSQDLASGGLQTQYF.

The chain couples TRBV6-1 to TRBJ1-5; unclear D gene. From germline, CDR1 is MNHNS and CDR2 SASEGT. With 2 bases removed from V and 0 bases from J, the gap between germline ends came to 8 bases. This CDR3 spans 15 amino acids. The CDR3 nucleotides read TGTGCCAGCAGTGAATCGGTCAATAGCAATCAGCCCCAGCATTTT. Translating it yields CASSESVNSNQPQHF.

The rearrangement joins TRBV6-2 or TRBV6-3 to TRBJ1-4; D is undetermined. This CDR3 contains 12 residues. The V and J ends lost 6 bases and 8 bases respectively, with 10 bases between them. CDR1 is MNHEY and CDR2 is SVGEGT in the germline V gene. For the CDR3, the DNA is TGTGCCAGCAGCCGGCCCCGAGAAAAACTGTTTTTT. This sequence encodes CASSRPREKLFF.

This rearrangement joins TRBV28 to TRBJ1-5, with a weak D call TRBD1 (6 bases). The CDR3 runs 18 residues. The germline V and J ends were trimmed by 3 bases and 0 bases, with 18 bases remaining between them. Germline V gene lookup returns CDR1 MDHEN and CDR2 SYDVKM. CDR3 protein: CASSFWDTLPYSNQPQHF. In DNA form, the CDR3 reads TGTGCCAGCAGTTTTTGGGACACTCTTCCTTATAGCAATCAGCCCCAGCATTTT.

The chain carries TRBV7-9 and TRBJ2-3; 7 bases map to TRBD1. This CDR3 region has 14 residues. Germline CDR1 is SEHNR and CDR2 is FQNEAQ (reference sequence). V shed 5 bases, J shed 6 bases, and the junction held 8 bases outside the gene matches. The CDR3 region has the DNA TGTGCCAGCAGCCTTACCGGACAGGTCGATACGCAGTATTTT. This encodes CASSLTGQVDTQYF.

The rearrangement links TRBV5-5 to TRBJ1-3, with 8 bases identical to TRBD1. Germline CDR1 SGHKS, CDR2 YYEKEE (reference sequence). Unmatched junction bases numbered 6, after V lost 3 bases and J lost 4 bases. The CDR3 contains 15 residues. CDR3 protein: CASSSWTGFGNTIYF. CDR3 nucleotide sequence: TGTGCCAGCAGCTCGTGGACAGGGTTCGGAAACACCATATATTTT.

This rearrangement joins TRBV9 to TRBJ1-1; no clear D. The CDR3 loop spans 15 amino acids. The germline gives CDR1 SGDLS, CDR2 YYNGEE. Trimming removed 5 bases from V and 0 bases from J, with 14 bases in between. The CDR3 DNA reads TGTGCCAGCAGTCCCCCAGGCAGGATGAACACTGAAGCTTTCTTT. This codes for CASSPPGRMNTEAFF.